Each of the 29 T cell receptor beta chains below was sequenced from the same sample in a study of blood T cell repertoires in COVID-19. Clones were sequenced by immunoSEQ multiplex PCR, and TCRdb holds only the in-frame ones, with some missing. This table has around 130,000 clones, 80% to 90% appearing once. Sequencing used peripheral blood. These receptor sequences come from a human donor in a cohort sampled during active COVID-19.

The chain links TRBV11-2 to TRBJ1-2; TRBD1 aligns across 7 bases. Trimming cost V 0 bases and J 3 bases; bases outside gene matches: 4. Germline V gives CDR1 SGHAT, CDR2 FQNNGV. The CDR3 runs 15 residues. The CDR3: CASSLDVGGDYGYTF. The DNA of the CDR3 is TGTGCCAGCAGCTTAGATGTAGGGGGCGACTATGGCTACACCTTC.

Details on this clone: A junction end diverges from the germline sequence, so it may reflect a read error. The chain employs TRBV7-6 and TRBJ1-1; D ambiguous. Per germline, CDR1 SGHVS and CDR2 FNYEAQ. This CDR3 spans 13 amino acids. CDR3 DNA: TGTGCCAGCAGCTTAGCGGAGAACATTGAAGCTTTCTTT. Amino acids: CASSLAENIEAFF. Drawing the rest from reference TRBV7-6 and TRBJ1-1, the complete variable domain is GAGVSQSPRYKVTKRGQDVALRCDPISGHVSLYWYRQALGQGPEFLTYFNYEAQQDKSGLPNDRFSAERPEGSISTLTIQRTEQRDSAMYRCASSLAENIEAFFGQGTRLTVV.

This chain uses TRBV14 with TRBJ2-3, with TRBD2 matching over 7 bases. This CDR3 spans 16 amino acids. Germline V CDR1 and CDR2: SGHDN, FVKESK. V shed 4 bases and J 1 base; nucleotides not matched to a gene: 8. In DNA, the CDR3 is TGTGCCAGCAGCCGATCAGCGGGGAGTCGCACAGATACGCAGTATTTT. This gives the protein CASSRSAGSRTDTQYF.

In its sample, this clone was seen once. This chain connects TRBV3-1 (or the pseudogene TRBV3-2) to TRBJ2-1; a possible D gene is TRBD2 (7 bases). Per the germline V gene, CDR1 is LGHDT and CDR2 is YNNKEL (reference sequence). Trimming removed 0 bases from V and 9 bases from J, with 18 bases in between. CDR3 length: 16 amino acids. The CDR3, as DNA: TGTGCCAGCAGCCAAGATGACGGGGGGCAGGTGGGTGAGCAGTTCTTC. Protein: CASSQDDGGQVGEQFF.

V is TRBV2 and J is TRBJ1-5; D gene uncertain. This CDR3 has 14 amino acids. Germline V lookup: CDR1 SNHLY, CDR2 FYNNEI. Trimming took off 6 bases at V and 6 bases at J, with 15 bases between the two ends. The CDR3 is CASRPGSLIQPQHF. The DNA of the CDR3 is TGTGCCAGCAGGCCCGGGAGCCTAATTCAGCCCCAGCATTTT.

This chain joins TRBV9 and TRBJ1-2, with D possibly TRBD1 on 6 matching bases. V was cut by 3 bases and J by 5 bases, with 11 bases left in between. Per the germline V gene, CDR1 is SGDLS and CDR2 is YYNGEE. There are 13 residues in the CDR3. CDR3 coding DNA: TGTGCCAGCAGCGCCCCGACAGGATATGGCTACACCTTC. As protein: CASSAPTGYGYTF.

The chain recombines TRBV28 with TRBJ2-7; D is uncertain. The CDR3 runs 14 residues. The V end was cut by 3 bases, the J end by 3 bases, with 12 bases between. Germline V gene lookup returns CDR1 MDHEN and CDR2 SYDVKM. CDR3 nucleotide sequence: TGTGCCAGCAGTTTTGCCCTGAGCGTCTACGAGCAGTACTTC. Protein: CASSFALSVYEQYF.

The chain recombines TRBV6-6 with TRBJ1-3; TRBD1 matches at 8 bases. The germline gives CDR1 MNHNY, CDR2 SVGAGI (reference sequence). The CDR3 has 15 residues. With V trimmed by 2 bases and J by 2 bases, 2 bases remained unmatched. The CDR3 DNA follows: TGTGCCAGCAGTTACCGGACAGGGCCTGGAAACACCATATATTTT. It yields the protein CASSYRTGPGNTIYF.

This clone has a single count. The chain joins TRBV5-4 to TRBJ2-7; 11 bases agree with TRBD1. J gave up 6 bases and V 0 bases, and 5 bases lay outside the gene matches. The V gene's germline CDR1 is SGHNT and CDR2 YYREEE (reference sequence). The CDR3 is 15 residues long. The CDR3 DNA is TGTGCCAGCAGCTTGGGAGGGGGACAGGGGGGCGAGCAGTACTTC. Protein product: CASSLGGGQGGEQYF. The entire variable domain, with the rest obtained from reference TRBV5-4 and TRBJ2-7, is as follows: ETGVTQSPTHLIKTRGQQVTLRCSSQSGHNTVSWYQQALGQGPQFIFQYYREEENGRGNFPPRFSGLQFPNYSSELNVNALELDDSALYLCASSLGGGQGGEQYFGPGTRLTVT.

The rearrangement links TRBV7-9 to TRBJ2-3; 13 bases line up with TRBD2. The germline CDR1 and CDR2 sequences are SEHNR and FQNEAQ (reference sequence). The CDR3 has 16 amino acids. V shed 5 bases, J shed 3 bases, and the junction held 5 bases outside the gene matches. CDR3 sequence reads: CASSQGLAGETDTQYF. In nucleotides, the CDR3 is TGTGCCAGCAGCCAAGGACTAGCGGGGGAGACAGATACGCAGTATTTT. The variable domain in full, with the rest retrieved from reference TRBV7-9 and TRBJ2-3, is DTGVSQNPRHKITKRGQNVTFRCDPISEHNRLYWYRQTLGQGPEFLTYFQNEAQLEKSRLLSDRFSAERPKGSFSTLEIQRTEQGDSAMYLCASSQGLAGETDTQYFGPGTRLTVL.

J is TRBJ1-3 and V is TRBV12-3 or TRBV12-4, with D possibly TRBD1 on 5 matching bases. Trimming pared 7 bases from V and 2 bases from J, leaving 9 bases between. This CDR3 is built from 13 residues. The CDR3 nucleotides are TGTGCCAGCACCCGGGGGGCTGGAAACACCATATATTTT. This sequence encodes CASTRGAGNTIYF.

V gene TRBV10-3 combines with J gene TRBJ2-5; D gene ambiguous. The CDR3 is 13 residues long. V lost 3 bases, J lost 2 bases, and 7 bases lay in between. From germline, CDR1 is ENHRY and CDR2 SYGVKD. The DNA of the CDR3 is TGTGCCATCAGTGAAGTGGCTCAAGAGACCCAGTACTTC. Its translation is CAISEVAQETQYF.

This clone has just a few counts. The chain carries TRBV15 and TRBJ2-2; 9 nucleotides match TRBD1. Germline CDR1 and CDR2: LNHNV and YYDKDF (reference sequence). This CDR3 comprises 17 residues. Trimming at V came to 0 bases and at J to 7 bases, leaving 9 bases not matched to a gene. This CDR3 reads CATSRDLTGGPRGELFF. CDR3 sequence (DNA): TGTGCCACCAGCAGAGATTTAACAGGGGGCCCCCGCGGGGAGCTGTTTTTT.

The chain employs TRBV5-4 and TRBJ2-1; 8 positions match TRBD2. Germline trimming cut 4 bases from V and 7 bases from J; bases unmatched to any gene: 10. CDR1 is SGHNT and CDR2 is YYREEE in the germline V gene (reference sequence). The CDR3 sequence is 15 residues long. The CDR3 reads CASSPPGGFINEQFF. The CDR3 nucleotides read TGTGCCAGCAGCCCGCCGGGGGGGTTTATAAATGAGCAGTTCTTC.

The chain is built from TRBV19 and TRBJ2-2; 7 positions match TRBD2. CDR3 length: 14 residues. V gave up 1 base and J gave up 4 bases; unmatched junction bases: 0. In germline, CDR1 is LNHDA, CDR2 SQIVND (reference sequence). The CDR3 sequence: CASSIGGGTGELFF. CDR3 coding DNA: TGTGCCAGTAGTATAGGGGGGGGCACCGGGGAGCTGTTTTTT.

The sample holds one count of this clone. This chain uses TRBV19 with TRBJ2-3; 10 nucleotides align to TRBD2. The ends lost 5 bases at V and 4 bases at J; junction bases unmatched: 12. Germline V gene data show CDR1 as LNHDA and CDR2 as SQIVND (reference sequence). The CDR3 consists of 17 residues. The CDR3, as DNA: TGTGCCAGTAGTTCCATGAGAGCGGGGGGGCCCCCAGATACGCAGTATTTT. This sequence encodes CASSSMRAGGPPDTQYF.

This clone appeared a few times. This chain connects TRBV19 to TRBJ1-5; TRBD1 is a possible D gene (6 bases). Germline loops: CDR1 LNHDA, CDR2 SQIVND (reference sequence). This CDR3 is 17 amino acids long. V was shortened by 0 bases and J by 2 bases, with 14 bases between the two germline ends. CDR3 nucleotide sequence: TGTGCCAGTAGTATAGATTCCGGGACACACGGCAATCAGCCCCAGCATTTT. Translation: CASSIDSGTHGNQPQHF.

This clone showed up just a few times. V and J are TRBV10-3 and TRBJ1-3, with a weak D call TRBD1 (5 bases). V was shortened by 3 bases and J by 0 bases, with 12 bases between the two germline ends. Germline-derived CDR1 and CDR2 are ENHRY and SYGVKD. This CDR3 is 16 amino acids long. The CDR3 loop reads CAISEFTGGSGNTIYF. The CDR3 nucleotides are TGTGCCATCAGTGAATTTACAGGCGGCTCTGGAAACACCATATATTTT.

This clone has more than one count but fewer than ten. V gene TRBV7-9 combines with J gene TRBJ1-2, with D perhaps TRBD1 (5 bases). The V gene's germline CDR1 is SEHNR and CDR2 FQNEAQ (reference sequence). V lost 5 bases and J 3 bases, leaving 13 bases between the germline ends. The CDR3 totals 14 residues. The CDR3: CASSRAGLDYGYTF. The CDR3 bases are TGTGCCAGCAGCCGTGCGGGACTGGACTATGGCTACACCTTC.

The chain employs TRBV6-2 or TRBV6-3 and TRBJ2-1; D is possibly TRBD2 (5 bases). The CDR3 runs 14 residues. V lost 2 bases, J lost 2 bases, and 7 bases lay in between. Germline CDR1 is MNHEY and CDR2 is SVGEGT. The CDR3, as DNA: TGTGCCAGCAGTTACAGCGGCGCCTACAATGAGCAGTTCTTC. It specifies CASSYSGAYNEQFF.

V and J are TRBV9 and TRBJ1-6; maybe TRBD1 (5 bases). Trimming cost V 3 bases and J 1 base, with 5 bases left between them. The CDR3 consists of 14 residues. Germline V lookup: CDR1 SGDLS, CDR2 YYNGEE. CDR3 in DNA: TGTGCCAGCAGCGAGGGGTCCTATAATTCACCCCTCCACTTT. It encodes CASSEGSYNSPLHF.

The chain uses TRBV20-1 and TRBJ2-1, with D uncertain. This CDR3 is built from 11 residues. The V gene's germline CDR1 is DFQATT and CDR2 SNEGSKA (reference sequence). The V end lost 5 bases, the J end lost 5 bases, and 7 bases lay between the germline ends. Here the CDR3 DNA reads TGCAGTGCTCCCAGAAACAATGAGCAGTTCTTC. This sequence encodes CSAPRNNEQFF.

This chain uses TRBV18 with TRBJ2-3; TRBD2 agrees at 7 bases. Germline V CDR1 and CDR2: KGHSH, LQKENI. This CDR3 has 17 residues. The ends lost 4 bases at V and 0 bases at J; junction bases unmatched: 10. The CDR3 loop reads CASSLATSRASTDTQYF. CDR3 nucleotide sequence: TGTGCCAGCTCACTGGCGACTAGCAGAGCTAGCACAGATACGCAGTATTTT.

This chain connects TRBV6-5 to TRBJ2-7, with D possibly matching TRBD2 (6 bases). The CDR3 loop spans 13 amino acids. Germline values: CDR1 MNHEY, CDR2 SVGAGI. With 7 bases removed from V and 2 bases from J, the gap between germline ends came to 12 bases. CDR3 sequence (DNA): TGTGCCAGCACCAATAGCGGTACCTACGAGCAGTACTTC. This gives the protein CASTNSGTYEQYF.

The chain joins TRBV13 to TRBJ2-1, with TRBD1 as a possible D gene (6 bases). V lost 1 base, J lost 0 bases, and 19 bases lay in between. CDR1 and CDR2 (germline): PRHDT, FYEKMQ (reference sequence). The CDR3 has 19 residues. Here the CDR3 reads CASSLVYGKGGYSYNEQFF. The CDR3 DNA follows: TGTGCCAGCAGCTTAGTATACGGGAAAGGGGGATACTCCTACAATGAGCAGTTCTTC.

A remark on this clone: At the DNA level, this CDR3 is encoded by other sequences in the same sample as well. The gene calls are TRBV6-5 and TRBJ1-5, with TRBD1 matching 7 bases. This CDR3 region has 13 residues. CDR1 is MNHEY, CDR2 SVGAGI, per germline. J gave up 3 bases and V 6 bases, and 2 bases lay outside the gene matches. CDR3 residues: CASRGQLNQPQHF. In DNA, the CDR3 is TGTGCCAGCAGGGGACAGCTCAATCAGCCCCAGCATTTT.

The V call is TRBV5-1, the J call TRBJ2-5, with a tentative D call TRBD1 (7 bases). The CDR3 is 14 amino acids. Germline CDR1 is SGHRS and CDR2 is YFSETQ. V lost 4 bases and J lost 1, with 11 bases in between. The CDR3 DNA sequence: TGCGCCAGCAGCGCAGGGGGAGGCCAAGAGACCCAGTACTTC. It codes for CASSAGGGQETQYF.

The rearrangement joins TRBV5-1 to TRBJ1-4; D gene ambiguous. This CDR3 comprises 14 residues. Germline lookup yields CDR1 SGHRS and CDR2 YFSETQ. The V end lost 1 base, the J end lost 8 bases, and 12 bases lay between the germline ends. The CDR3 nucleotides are TGCGCCAGCAGCTTGAGGCACAGTTCCGAAAAACTGTTTTTT. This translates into CASSLRHSSEKLFF.

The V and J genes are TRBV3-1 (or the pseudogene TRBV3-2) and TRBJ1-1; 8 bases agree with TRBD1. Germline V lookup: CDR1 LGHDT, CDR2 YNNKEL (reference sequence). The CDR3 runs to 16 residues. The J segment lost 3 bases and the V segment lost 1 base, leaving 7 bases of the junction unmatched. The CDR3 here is CASSQVGARGHTEAFF. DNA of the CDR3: TGTGCCAGCAGCCAAGTGGGAGCCAGGGGGCACACTGAAGCTTTCTTT.